This TCR beta chain stems from a study of cytomegalovirus exposure and HLA in healthy donors. Study-wide points: Using the classifier, cytomegalovirus status was reportedly diagnosed with high specificity and sensitivity. The tendency of first-cohort TCR clusters to co-occur in the roughly 120 validation repertoires was the finding of a later analysis.

The CDR3 has 16 residues. Germline V lookup: CDR1 MNHEY, CDR2 SMNVEV (reference sequence). V lost 2 bases and J lost 5; bases outside the gene matches: 10. Sequencing was performed with immunoSEQ multiplex PCR; in TCRdb, only in-frame clones are kept and a portion is missing. The sample carries fewer than 250,000 clones, around nine tenths recorded once. A word on this clone: Its target is not known.

V and J are TRBV27 and TRBJ2-7, with 9 bases fitting TRBD1. Sample: PBMCs. This clonotype was sampled from a man younger than 35 in good health and CMV-seronegative. Written as DNA, the CDR3 is TGTGCCAGCAGTTTAATAGGACAGGGGTTTATCAACGAGCAGTACTTC. It encodes CASSLIGQGFINEQYF.